This T cell receptor (beta chain) emerged from a study of blood T cell repertoires in COVID-19. Using immunoSEQ multiplex PCR, the repertoire was profiled, and TCRdb retains in-frame clones only, with some absent. Here the sample spans about 380,000 clones, 85% being singletons. This clonotype was sampled from a young woman with acute or convalescent COVID-19. Sample: peripheral blood.

The CDR3 here is CASARRGGNEKLFF. CDR3 nucleotide sequence: TGTGCCAGCGCGCGTCGGGGAGGTAATGAAAAACTGTTTTTT. The chain uses TRBV3-1 (or the pseudogene TRBV3-2) and TRBJ1-4; D not certain. V dropped 8 bases and J dropped 4 bases, with 14 bases sitting between them. The CDR3 is made up of 14 amino acids. Germline V gene sequence: CDR1 LGHDT, CDR2 YNNKEL (reference sequence).